A selection of T cell receptor beta chains follows, all from one sample in a study of T cells in Graves' hyperthyroidism and ophthalmopathy. From the multiplex PCR reads, TCRdb called clonotypes with MiXCR, one entry per CDR3 protein. The sample lists about 600,000 distinct CDR3 sequences, around 15% occurring once. The sample comprised blood. Source of these receptors: a woman aged 45-65 years with Graves' ophthalmopathy. CDR3s leave out the opening cysteine and the closing phenylalanine or tryptophan. The order of the fields is V gene, clone size, J gene, CDR3 length, CDR3 protein. Some rows have no size entry. The others give once, few or many, or a class for an expanded clone.

v_gene: TRBV13
abundance: .
j_gene: TRBJ2-7
len: 14
CDR3aa: ASSLKWVTGVSEQY

v_gene: TRBV6-1
abundance: many
j_gene: TRBJ2-2
len: 12
CDR3aa: ASRTGANTGELF

v_gene: TRBV28
abundance: .
j_gene: TRBJ2-7
len: 12
CDR3aa: ASSSMRVSYEQY

v_gene: TRBV7-3
abundance: many
j_gene: TRBJ1-1
len: 11
CDR3aa: ASSLQGDTEAF

v_gene: TRBV19
abundance: .
j_gene: TRBJ2-1
len: 12
CDR3aa: ANSTFRDSNEQF

v_gene: TRBV5-4
abundance: .
j_gene: TRBJ2-1
len: 13
CDR3aa: ASSGGTSGKGEQF

v_gene: TRBV5-6
abundance: .
j_gene: TRBJ1-5
len: 10
CDR3aa: ASSLGGKAQH

v_gene: TRBV6-2/TRBV6-3
abundance: many
j_gene: TRBJ2-5
len: 12
CDR3aa: ASSGLAVQETQY

v_gene: TRBV29-1
abundance: many
j_gene: TRBJ2-1
len: 12
CDR3aa: STDLFGTGNEQF

v_gene: TRBV20-1
abundance: few
j_gene: TRBJ1-1
len: 11
CDR3aa: SVSAMGVTEAF

v_gene: TRBV12-3/TRBV12-4
abundance: many
j_gene: TRBJ2-7
len: 12
CDR3aa: ASSLWASGDEQY

v_gene: TRBV6-2/TRBV6-3
abundance: many
j_gene: TRBJ2-7
len: 12
CDR3aa: ASSRGLALMEQY